This T cell receptor (beta chain) was recorded in a study of cytomegalovirus exposure and HLA in healthy donors. Researchers ran the PCR with 60 Vbeta and 13 Jbeta primers. Profiling relied on immunoSEQ multiplex PCR, and the TCRdb table lists in-frame clones only, not all of them. The repertoire holds roughly 99,000 clones, with 70% to 80% as singletons. At collection, donors were nominally healthy, but unrecorded immune exposures were probable. As to this clone: Its antigen is undetermined.

Overall study findings and caveats: Later on, analysis showed that most CMV-associated TCR beta chains appeared to be HLA-restricted. TRBV6-2, TRBV6-3 and some other V segments were unresolvable in 87-base-pair reads.

The germline CDR1 and CDR2 sequences are SGHRS and YFSETQ. Trimming shortened V by 4 bases and J by 0 bases, and 10 bases separated the two germline ends. The CDR3 covers 14 residues. Sequencing input: PBMCs. The chain links TRBV5-1 to TRBJ2-5; tentative D call: TRBD1 (6 bases). This clonotype originated in a man aged 55 to 69 in good health and CMV-seropositive. CDR3 nucleotides: TGCGCCAGCAGCCCCGGACAGAACCAAGAGACCCAGTACTTC. Translation gives CASSPGQNQETQYF.